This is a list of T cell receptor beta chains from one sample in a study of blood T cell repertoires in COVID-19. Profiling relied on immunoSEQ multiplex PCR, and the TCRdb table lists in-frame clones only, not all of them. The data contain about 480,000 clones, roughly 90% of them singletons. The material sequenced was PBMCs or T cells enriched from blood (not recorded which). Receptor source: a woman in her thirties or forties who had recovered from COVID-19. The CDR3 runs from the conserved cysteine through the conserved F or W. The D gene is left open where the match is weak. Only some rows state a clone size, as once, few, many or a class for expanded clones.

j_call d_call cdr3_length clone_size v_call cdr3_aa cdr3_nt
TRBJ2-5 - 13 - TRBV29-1 CSVIAGGGETQYF TGCAGCGTAATAGCAGGGGGAGGAGAGACCCAGTACTTC
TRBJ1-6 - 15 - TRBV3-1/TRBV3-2 CASSQDRLSPTPLHF TGTGCCAGCAGCCAAGATCGATTGAGTCCCACACCCCTCCACTTT
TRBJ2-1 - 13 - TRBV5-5 CASSLQGSNEQFF TGTGCCAGCAGCTTGCAGGGGTCGAATGAGCAGTTCTTC
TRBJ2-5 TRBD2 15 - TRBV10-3 CAISWTSGDQETQYF TGTGCCATCAGTTGGACTAGCGGAGACCAAGAGACCCAGTACTTC
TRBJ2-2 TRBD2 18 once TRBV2 CASSVSSGRARDTGELFF TGTGCCAGCAGTGTGTCTAGCGGGAGGGCCAGGGACACCGGGGAGCTGTTTTTT
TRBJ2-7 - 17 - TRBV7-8 CASSANMLGGQAYEQYF TGTGCCAGCAGCGCAAACATGCTGGGGGGTCAAGCCTACGAGCAGTACTTC
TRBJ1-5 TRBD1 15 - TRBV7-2 CASSYRQGYNQPQHF TGTGCCAGCAGCTACAGACAGGGCTACAATCAGCCCCAGCATTTT
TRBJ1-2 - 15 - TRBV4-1 CASSQQDSLNYGYTF TGCGCCAGCAGCCAACAAGACAGCCTTAACTATGGCTACACCTTC
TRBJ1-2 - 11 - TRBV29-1 CSVGGSYGYTF TGCAGCGTTGGGGGCTCCTATGGCTACACCTTC
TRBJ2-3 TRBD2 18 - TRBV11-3 CASSFKSSSGEGTDTQYF TGTGCCAGCAGCTTCAAATCTTCTAGCGGGGAGGGCACAGATACGCAGTATTTT
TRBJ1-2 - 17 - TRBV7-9 CASSLVSLGRPSYGYTF TGTGCCAGCAGCTTAGTCTCGTTAGGCAGGCCATCCTATGGCTACACCTTC
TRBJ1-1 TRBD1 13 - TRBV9 CASSPTGSTEAFF TGTGCCAGCAGCCCGACAGGGAGCACTGAAGCTTTCTTT
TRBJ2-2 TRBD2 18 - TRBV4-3 CASSHGLAGSRNTGELFF TGCGCCAGCAGCCATGGACTAGCGGGATCCCGAAACACCGGGGAGCTGTTTTTT
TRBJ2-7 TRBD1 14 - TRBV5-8 CASSPPGTAYEQYF TGTGCCAGCAGTCCACCCGGGACAGCCTACGAGCAGTACTTC
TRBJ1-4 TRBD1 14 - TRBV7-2 CASRAGQTNEKLFF TGTGCCAGCAGGGCGGGACAGACAAATGAAAAACTGTTTTTT
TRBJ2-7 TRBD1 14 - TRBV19 CASSMTGGAYEQYF TGTGCCAGTAGTATGACAGGGGGGGCCTACGAGCAGTACTTC
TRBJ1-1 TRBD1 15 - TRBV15 CATSFRTGFRTEAFF TGTGCCACCAGCTTTCGGACAGGGTTTAGAACTGAAGCTTTCTTT
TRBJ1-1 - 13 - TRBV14 CASSQDPNTEAFF TGTGCCAGCAGCCAAGACCCAAACACTGAAGCTTTCTTT
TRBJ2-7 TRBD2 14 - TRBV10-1 CASRSSGSTYEQYF TGCGCCAGCAGAAGTAGCGGGAGTACCTACGAGCAGTACTTC
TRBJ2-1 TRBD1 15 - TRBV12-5 CASGKGQGLYNEQFF TGTGCTAGTGGTAAGGGACAGGGGCTTTACAATGAGCAGTTCTTC
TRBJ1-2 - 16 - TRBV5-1 CASSLEAGKANYGYTF TGCGCCAGCAGCTTGGAGGCAGGGAAAGCCAACTATGGCTACACCTTC
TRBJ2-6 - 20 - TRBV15 CATSPGPTGRADSGANVLTF TGTGCCACCAGTCCGGGCCCGACAGGTCGCGCGGATTCTGGGGCCAACGTCCTGACTTTC
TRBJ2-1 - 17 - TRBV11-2 CASSLEEHPNLYNEQFF TGTGCCAGCAGCTTAGAAGAACACCCAAACCTCTACAATGAGCAGTTCTTC
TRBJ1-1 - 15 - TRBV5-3 CARTRTDSLNTEAFF TGTGCCAGAACCCGGACAGACTCCCTGAACACTGAAGCTTTCTTT
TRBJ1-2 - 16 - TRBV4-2 CASSQEGGRVNYGYTF TGTGCCAGCAGCCAAGAGGGTGGGAGGGTGAACTATGGCTACACCTTC
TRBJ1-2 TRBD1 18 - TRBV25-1 CASSESPGQGATNYGYTF TGTGCCAGCAGTGAATCTCCGGGACAGGGGGCCACAAACTATGGCTACACCTTC
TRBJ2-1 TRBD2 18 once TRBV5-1 CASSMATTSGGSYNEQFF TGCGCCAGCAGCATGGCGACTACTAGCGGTGGCTCCTACAATGAGCAGTTCTTC
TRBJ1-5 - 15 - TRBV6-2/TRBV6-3 CASSLRRVANQPQHF TGTGCCAGCAGTCTTCGCAGGGTGGCCAATCAGCCCCAGCATTTT
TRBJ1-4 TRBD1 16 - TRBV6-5 CASSSTGRTGVGGLFF TGTGCCAGCAGTTCCACCGGGAGGACAGGGGTGGGGGGACTGTTTTTT
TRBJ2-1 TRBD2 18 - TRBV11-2 CASSLWRGTSGRVDEQFF TGTGCCAGCAGCTTGTGGAGGGGGACTAGCGGGAGGGTCGATGAGCAGTTCTTC
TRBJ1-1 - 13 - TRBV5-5 CASTVQENTEAFF TGTGCCAGCACCGTACAGGAGAACACTGAAGCTTTCTTT
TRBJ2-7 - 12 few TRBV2 CASSQNSYEQYF TGTGCCAGCAGCCAGAACTCCTACGAGCAGTACTTC
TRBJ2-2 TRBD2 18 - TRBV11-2 CASSRGGAGATVTGELFF TGTGCCAGCAGCCGGGGGGGAGCGGGAGCAACAGTTACCGGGGAGCTGTTTTTT
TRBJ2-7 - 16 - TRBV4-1 CASSQEAGGTALEQYF TGCGCCAGCAGCCAAGAAGCGGGTGGGACCGCCCTGGAGCAGTACTTC
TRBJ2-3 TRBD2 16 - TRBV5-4 CASSRSSGPSTDTQYF TGTGCCAGCAGCCGTTCTAGCGGGCCCAGCACAGATACGCAGTATTTT
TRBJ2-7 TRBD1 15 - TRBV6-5 CASSWTGGVDYEQYF TGTGCCAGCAGCTGGACAGGGGGCGTCGACTACGAGCAGTACTTC
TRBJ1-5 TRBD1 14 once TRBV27 CASSPDRGSQPQHF TGTGCCAGCAGTCCCGACAGGGGGTCTCAGCCCCAGCATTTT
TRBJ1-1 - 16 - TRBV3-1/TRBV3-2 CASSLPLRGDHTEAFF TGTGCCAGCAGCCTACCCCTCAGGGGCGACCACACTGAAGCTTTCTTT
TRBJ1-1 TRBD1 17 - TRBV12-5 CASGFPQDRAWITEAFF TGTGCTAGTGGTTTTCCCCAGGACAGGGCTTGGATCACTGAAGCTTTCTTT
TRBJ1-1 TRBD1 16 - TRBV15 CATSRLTGDLNTEAFF TGTGCCACCAGCAGACTAACAGGGGACTTGAACACTGAAGCTTTCTTT
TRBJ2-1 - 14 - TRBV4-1 CASSRQTDSNEQFF TGCGCCAGCAGCCGACAGACAGACTCGAATGAGCAGTTCTTC
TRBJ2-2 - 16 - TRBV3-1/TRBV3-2 CASSQVLRVGSGELFF TGTGCCAGCAGCCAAGTGTTGAGGGTTGGGTCCGGGGAGCTGTTTTTT
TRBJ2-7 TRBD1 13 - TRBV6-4 CASSEPLDRAEYF TGTGCCAGCAGTGAACCACTCGACAGGGCGGAGTACTTC
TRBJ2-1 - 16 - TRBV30 CAWSQVTGRGNKGQFF TGTGCCTGGAGTCAGGTGACAGGCCGGGGCAACAAGGGGCAGTTCTTC